This is a list of T cell receptor beta chains from one sample in a study of graft-versus-host responses after intestinal transplantation. Repertoires were generated with immunoSEQ multiplex PCR, while TCRdb's copy carries only in-frame clones and drops some. The repertoire holds some 130,000 clones, with roughly 93% as singletons. The antigens of these receptors remain unknown. The specimen was unstimulated CD4+ T cells sorted from spleen or lymph node cells, collected before intestinal transplant. These receptors were taken from a human donor who received an intestinal transplant. Each CDR3 is given with its conserved first and last residue. D genes are given only for firm matches. Expanded clones are given a class, and other clones once, few, many or no size at all.

CDR3 DNA: TGTGCCAGCAGTGTGTATGGGACTTCCTCCTACGAGCAGTACTTC
CDR3 protein: CASSVYGTSSYEQYF
D gene: .
V gene: TRBV6-1
J gene: TRBJ2-7
clone size: .
CDR3 length: 15

CDR3 DNA: TGTGCCACCAGCAGAGATATTAACGGCCCCTACAATGAGCAGTTCTTC
CDR3 protein: CATSRDINGPYNEQFF
D gene: .
V gene: TRBV15
J gene: TRBJ2-1
clone size: .
CDR3 length: 16

CDR3 DNA: TGTGCCAGCAGCTTGGGGGTACTAGCGGGAGGGGTGGCAGATACGCAGTATTTT
CDR3 protein: CASSLGVLAGGVADTQYF
D gene: TRBD2
V gene: TRBV5-4
J gene: TRBJ2-3
clone size: .
CDR3 length: 18

CDR3 DNA: TGTGCCAGCAGCTCCAGGGGCGTAGTGGCTGAAGCTTTCTTT
CDR3 protein: CASSSRGVVAEAFF
D gene: .
V gene: TRBV11-2
J gene: TRBJ1-1
clone size: .
CDR3 length: 14

CDR3 DNA: TGTGCCAGCTCACAAAACAGGGTCGAGCAGTACTTC
CDR3 protein: CASSQNRVEQYF
D gene: .
V gene: TRBV18
J gene: TRBJ2-7
clone size: .
CDR3 length: 12

CDR3 DNA: TGTGCCAGCATTTATGCAATAAGGACAGTCTCCTACGAGCAGTACTTC
CDR3 protein: CASIYAIRTVSYEQYF
D gene: .
V gene: TRBV25-1
J gene: TRBJ2-7
clone size: .
CDR3 length: 16

CDR3 DNA: TGTGCCAGCAGCCGGGGACAGGGAGGAGAGACCCAGTACTTC
CDR3 protein: CASSRGQGGETQYF
D gene: TRBD1
V gene: TRBV7-9
J gene: TRBJ2-5
clone size: .
CDR3 length: 14

CDR3 DNA: TGTGCCAGCAGCGTAGGGACAGTTACTGAAGCTTTCTTT
CDR3 protein: CASSVGTVTEAFF
D gene: .
V gene: TRBV9
J gene: TRBJ1-1
clone size: .
CDR3 length: 13

CDR3 DNA: TGTGCCAGCAGCTTAGGGACAGGTTACACCGGGGAGCTGTTTTTT
CDR3 protein: CASSLGTGYTGELFF
D gene: TRBD1
V gene: TRBV5-6
J gene: TRBJ2-2
clone size: .
CDR3 length: 15

CDR3 DNA: TGTGCCAGCAGTTCAGGACTAGCGGCTTCCGAGCAGTACTTC
CDR3 protein: CASSSGLAASEQYF
D gene: TRBD2
V gene: TRBV6-1
J gene: TRBJ2-7
clone size: .
CDR3 length: 14

CDR3 DNA: TGTGCCAGCTCACCAACCCCCGCGGGGGGCGTGTCTAACTATGGCTACACCTTC
CDR3 protein: CASSPTPAGGVSNYGYTF
D gene: .
V gene: TRBV18
J gene: TRBJ1-2
clone size: .
CDR3 length: 18

CDR3 DNA: TGTGCCGGCCTTCGTGAAGATACGCAGTATTTT
CDR3 protein: CAGLREDTQYF
D gene: .
V gene: TRBV2
J gene: TRBJ2-3
clone size: .
CDR3 length: 11

CDR3 DNA: TGTGCCAGCATCCGAGCGCCGGGTGGCAATGAGCAGTTCTTC
CDR3 protein: CASIRAPGGNEQFF
D gene: .
V gene: TRBV6-1
J gene: TRBJ2-1
clone size: .
CDR3 length: 14

CDR3 DNA: TGCAGCGTTGAAGCCGCGGGAGAAGGCCTCAAGAACACTGAAGCTTTCTTT
CDR3 protein: CSVEAAGEGLKNTEAFF
D gene: .
V gene: TRBV29-1
J gene: TRBJ1-1
clone size: .
CDR3 length: 17

CDR3 DNA: TGTGCCATCACCAAGGGGGGGCGGGATACGCAGTATTTT
CDR3 protein: CAITKGGRDTQYF
D gene: .
V gene: TRBV10-3
J gene: TRBJ2-3
clone size: once
CDR3 length: 13

CDR3 DNA: TGTGCCAGCAGTCTCCGACTAGCGGGAGCAGGGTACAATGAGCAGTTCTTC
CDR3 protein: CASSLRLAGAGYNEQFF
D gene: TRBD2
V gene: TRBV2
J gene: TRBJ2-1
clone size: .
CDR3 length: 17

CDR3 DNA: TGTGCCAGCAGTTACCTCGGGGCGCGAGCAGGCTACACCTTC
CDR3 protein: CASSYLGARAGYTF
D gene: .
V gene: TRBV6-6
J gene: TRBJ1-2
clone size: .
CDR3 length: 14

CDR3 DNA: TGTGCCAGCAGCTCGAGACGGTTTAATGAAAAACTGTTTTTT
CDR3 protein: CASSSRRFNEKLFF
D gene: .
V gene: TRBV27
J gene: TRBJ1-4
clone size: .
CDR3 length: 14

CDR3 DNA: TGTGCCAGCAGCTTAGAGGGCGCGAACACCATATATTTT
CDR3 protein: CASSLEGANTIYF
D gene: .
V gene: TRBV11-1
J gene: TRBJ1-3
clone size: few
CDR3 length: 13

CDR3 DNA: TGTGCCAGCAGCCTTCCATTAGGACAGCGAAGAGGGGGCTACACCTTC
CDR3 protein: CASSLPLGQRRGGYTF
D gene: .
V gene: TRBV28
J gene: TRBJ1-2
clone size: .
CDR3 length: 16

CDR3 DNA: TGTGCCAGTAGTACCGGGACAGGGAACGGTGGCTACACCTTC
CDR3 protein: CASSTGTGNGGYTF
D gene: TRBD1
V gene: TRBV19
J gene: TRBJ1-2
clone size: .
CDR3 length: 14

CDR3 DNA: TGTGCCAGTAGTTTTAGCGGGAACTCCGGCCAGCCCCAGCATTTT
CDR3 protein: CASSFSGNSGQPQHF
D gene: .
V gene: TRBV19
J gene: TRBJ1-5
clone size: .
CDR3 length: 15

CDR3 DNA: TGCGCCAGCAGTGAAGGGGGTGATGGAAACACCATATATTTT
CDR3 protein: CASSEGGDGNTIYF
D gene: .
V gene: TRBV10-1
J gene: TRBJ1-3
clone size: .
CDR3 length: 14

CDR3 DNA: TGCGCCAGCAGCTTGGGCTTTAGCGGGAGGGCCGGGCAAGGCACAGATACGCAGTATTTT
CDR3 protein: CASSLGFSGRAGQGTDTQYF
D gene: TRBD2
V gene: TRBV5-1
J gene: TRBJ2-3
clone size: .
CDR3 length: 20

CDR3 DNA: TGTGCCAGCAGCTTAAGGTACGCAGGGGGCCGAGAGACCCAGTACTTC
CDR3 protein: CASSLRYAGGRETQYF
D gene: TRBD1
V gene: TRBV7-3
J gene: TRBJ2-5
clone size: .
CDR3 length: 16

CDR3 DNA: TGTGCCAGCAGCTTAGTCCGAGCGGGAGGGGCAGATACGCAGTATTTT
CDR3 protein: CASSLVRAGGADTQYF
D gene: TRBD2
V gene: TRBV11-2
J gene: TRBJ2-3
clone size: .
CDR3 length: 16

CDR3 DNA: TGTGCCTGGAGCCCCGTCCCGGGCACTGAAGCTTTCTTT
CDR3 protein: CAWSPVPGTEAFF
D gene: .
V gene: TRBV30
J gene: TRBJ1-1
clone size: .
CDR3 length: 13

CDR3 DNA: TGCGCCAGCAGCGTGGGGGGGGCAGATACGCAGTATTTT
CDR3 protein: CASSVGGADTQYF
D gene: TRBD2
V gene: TRBV10-2
J gene: TRBJ2-3
clone size: .
CDR3 length: 13

CDR3 DNA: TGTGCCAGCAGTTACCTCCGGGGGCTAGAGCAGTACTTC
CDR3 protein: CASSYLRGLEQYF
D gene: .
V gene: TRBV6-5
J gene: TRBJ2-7
clone size: .
CDR3 length: 13

CDR3 DNA: TGTGCCAGCAGCTTGTTAGCGGGAGTACTATACAATGAGCAGTTCTTC
CDR3 protein: CASSLLAGVLYNEQFF
D gene: TRBD2
V gene: TRBV7-2
J gene: TRBJ2-1
clone size: .
CDR3 length: 16

CDR3 DNA: TGTGCCAGCAGTTTACCCGCCGGTCGGGACGGTCACCCGAACACCGGGGAGCTGTTTTTT
CDR3 protein: CASSLPAGRDGHPNTGELFF
D gene: .
V gene: TRBV28
J gene: TRBJ2-2
clone size: .
CDR3 length: 20

CDR3 DNA: TGTGCCAGCTCACCACCGTACAGCTCTAACTATGGCTACACCTTC
CDR3 protein: CASSPPYSSNYGYTF
D gene: .
V gene: TRBV18
J gene: TRBJ1-2
clone size: .
CDR3 length: 15

CDR3 DNA: TGTGCCAGCAGCCTACAGGGCGGCTATGGCTACACCTTC
CDR3 protein: CASSLQGGYGYTF
D gene: .
V gene: TRBV6-5
J gene: TRBJ1-2
clone size: .
CDR3 length: 13

CDR3 DNA: TGCAGCGCCCGAGATAGAAGGACCGGGGAGCTGTTTTTT
CDR3 protein: CSARDRRTGELFF
D gene: .
V gene: TRBV29-1
J gene: TRBJ2-2
clone size: once
CDR3 length: 13

CDR3 DNA: TGCGCCAGCAGCCGGGGACCCATGATATCCTACGAGCAGTACTTC
CDR3 protein: CASSRGPMISYEQYF
D gene: .
V gene: TRBV5-1
J gene: TRBJ2-7
clone size: .
CDR3 length: 15

CDR3 DNA: TGCGCCAGCAGTTTTGCTGGGGATGAGCAGTTCTTC
CDR3 protein: CASSFAGDEQFF
D gene: .
V gene: TRBV5-1
J gene: TRBJ2-1
clone size: .
CDR3 length: 12

CDR3 DNA: TGTGCCAGCAGAATAGCGGACCCCTACGAGCAGTACTTC
CDR3 protein: CASRIADPYEQYF
D gene: .
V gene: TRBV6-4
J gene: TRBJ2-7
clone size: .
CDR3 length: 13

CDR3 DNA: TGTGCCAGCAGCCTTCTTGACGGATTCTCTGGGGCCAACGTCCTGACCTTC
CDR3 protein: CASSLLDGFSGANVLTF
D gene: .
V gene: TRBV5-6
J gene: TRBJ2-6
clone size: .
CDR3 length: 17

CDR3 DNA: TGTGCCAGCAGCCTTCAGGGGGCTGCTAAGACCCAGTACTTC
CDR3 protein: CASSLQGAAKTQYF
D gene: TRBD1
V gene: TRBV28
J gene: TRBJ2-5
clone size: .
CDR3 length: 14

CDR3 DNA: TGTGCCAGCAGGACCCCAGCCTCCACGTTCTATGGCTACACCTTC
CDR3 protein: CASRTPASTFYGYTF
D gene: .
V gene: TRBV6-1
J gene: TRBJ1-2
clone size: .
CDR3 length: 15

CDR3 DNA: TGTGCCAGCAGCTTAGATTCTTACAGGGAGGACTCTGGAAACACCATATATTTT
CDR3 protein: CASSLDSYREDSGNTIYF
D gene: .
V gene: TRBV11-2
J gene: TRBJ1-3
clone size: .
CDR3 length: 18

CDR3 DNA: TGTGCCAGCAGTTACCGGGCCGGCAGCTCCTACAATGAGCAGTTCTTC
CDR3 protein: CASSYRAGSSYNEQFF
D gene: .
V gene: TRBV6-5
J gene: TRBJ2-1
clone size: .
CDR3 length: 16

CDR3 DNA: TGTGCCAGTAGTTCAACGGGACGATTATACTACGAGCAGTACTTC
CDR3 protein: CASSSTGRLYYEQYF
D gene: .
V gene: TRBV19
J gene: TRBJ2-7
clone size: .
CDR3 length: 15

CDR3 DNA: TGCGCCAGCAGTGAGACCCCTCCAGGAATAGTTAATGAAAAACTGTTTTTT
CDR3 protein: CASSETPPGIVNEKLFF
D gene: .
V gene: TRBV10-2
J gene: TRBJ1-4
clone size: .
CDR3 length: 17

CDR3 DNA: TGTGCCAGCAGTGCTCCCGGACAGTACTACAATGAGCAGTTCTTC
CDR3 protein: CASSAPGQYYNEQFF
D gene: .
V gene: TRBV6-1
J gene: TRBJ2-1
clone size: once
CDR3 length: 15

CDR3 DNA: TGTGCCAGCAGTCCAAATGACAGGGCAACTAATGAAAAACTGTTTTTT
CDR3 protein: CASSPNDRATNEKLFF
D gene: TRBD1
V gene: TRBV28
J gene: TRBJ1-4
clone size: .
CDR3 length: 16

CDR3 DNA: TGTGCCAGTACCCCGGACAGGGCTCAGCCCCAGCATTTT
CDR3 protein: CASTPDRAQPQHF
D gene: TRBD1
V gene: TRBV19
J gene: TRBJ1-5
clone size: .
CDR3 length: 13

CDR3 DNA: TGCGCCAGCAGCCAACCCGACAGGAACTATGGCTACACCTTC
CDR3 protein: CASSQPDRNYGYTF
D gene: .
V gene: TRBV4-1
J gene: TRBJ1-2
clone size: .
CDR3 length: 14

CDR3 DNA: TGTGCCAGCAACGCTAAGGGGCGGTGGGACACCGGGGAGCTGTTTTTT
CDR3 protein: CASNAKGRWDTGELFF
D gene: .
V gene: TRBV9
J gene: TRBJ2-2
clone size: .
CDR3 length: 16

CDR3 DNA: TGTGCCAGCAGTTTACGAGAGGGCGGGGGCAATCAGCCCCAGCATTTT
CDR3 protein: CASSLREGGGNQPQHF
D gene: .
V gene: TRBV28
J gene: TRBJ1-5
clone size: .
CDR3 length: 16

CDR3 DNA: TGTGCCAGCAGCTTTAGCGGTGATGGTTCACCCCTCCACTTT
CDR3 protein: CASSFSGDGSPLHF
D gene: .
V gene: TRBV11-2
J gene: TRBJ1-6
clone size: .
CDR3 length: 14

CDR3 DNA: TGCGCCAGCAGCTTGGATCCGGTGAATGAGCAGTTCTTC
CDR3 protein: CASSLDPVNEQFF
D gene: .
V gene: TRBV5-1
J gene: TRBJ2-1
clone size: .
CDR3 length: 13

CDR3 DNA: TGTGCCAGCAGTGAATCCCTTGGACAGCCTAGGGGAAAACTGTTTTTT
CDR3 protein: CASSESLGQPRGKLFF
D gene: .
V gene: TRBV6-1
J gene: TRBJ1-4
clone size: .
CDR3 length: 16

CDR3 DNA: TGCAGCGTTGATATTCGTGGTATCTACTACGAGCAGTACTTC
CDR3 protein: CSVDIRGIYYEQYF
D gene: .
V gene: TRBV29-1
J gene: TRBJ2-7
clone size: .
CDR3 length: 14

CDR3 DNA: TGTGCCTGGAGTCCCCGACCCAAGACTAGTGCTAGCACAGATACGCAGTATTTT
CDR3 protein: CAWSPRPKTSASTDTQYF
D gene: .
V gene: TRBV30
J gene: TRBJ2-3
clone size: .
CDR3 length: 18

CDR3 DNA: TGTGCCAGCAGCTTGTGGGGGAGCAATCAGCCCCAGCATTTT
CDR3 protein: CASSLWGSNQPQHF
D gene: .
V gene: TRBV5-8
J gene: TRBJ1-5
clone size: .
CDR3 length: 14

CDR3 DNA: TGCGCCAGCAGCCCGAGGACAGGGCTGAACACTGAAGCTTTCTTT
CDR3 protein: CASSPRTGLNTEAFF
D gene: TRBD1
V gene: TRBV5-1
J gene: TRBJ1-1
clone size: .
CDR3 length: 15